This T cell receptor (beta chain) was identified during a study of blood T cell repertoires in COVID-19. This table comes from immunoSEQ multiplex PCR, and its TCRdb copy is limited to in-frame clones, with some not included. This repertoire shows 200,000 to 250,000 clones, 86% found once; its top ten account for 9.5% to 13%. This clone was seen more than once but under ten times. The germline gives CDR1 LGHNA, CDR2 YSLEER. V was trimmed by 3 bases and J by 3 bases, leaving 21 bases between them. The CDR3 consists of 18 residues. Sequencing was done on a sample of peripheral blood. The receptor comes from a woman between 50 and 59 years old with COVID-19, enrolled during active disease. The chain joins TRBV4-3 to TRBJ2-1; TRBD2 might be the D (6 bases). CDR3 bases: TGCGCCAGCAGCCAGGAAGGCCCGGGGGTTCCGCACTACAATGAGCAGTTCTTC. Protein: CASSQEGPGVPHYNEQFF.